The 16 T cell receptor beta chains presented below share a single source sample, sequenced in a study of T cells after yellow fever vaccination. MiXCR, applied by TCRdb to the 5' RACE reads, yields one record per CDR3 protein. This sample carries roughly 94,000 distinct CDR3 sequences, 8.9% of them seen once, and the ten largest clones take roughly 17%. Material: CD8+ T cells not binding an NS4B(214-222) dextramer, sorted from PBMCs, obtained around 16 days after the first yellow fever vaccination. These receptors were collected from a man younger than 35 who received the YFV17D yellow fever vaccine.

This clonotype was observed at least ten times. V gene TRBV9 combines with J gene TRBJ2-2; the D gene is possibly TRBD1 (6 bases). CDR3 length: 14 amino acids. Germline values: CDR1 SGDLS, CDR2 YYNGEE. The V gene lost 0 bases and the J gene lost 6 bases, with 9 bases spanning the gap. CDR3: CASSVVGAPGELFF. The CDR3 DNA follows: TGTGCCAGCAGCGTAGTGGGGGCTCCCGGGGAGCTGTTTTTT.

The rearrangement links TRBV6-5 to TRBJ1-1; D remains unclear. This CDR3 has 18 residues. With 3 bases removed from V and 4 bases from J, the gap between germline ends came to 24 bases. Germline V gene sequence: CDR1 MNHEY, CDR2 SVGAGI. In DNA, the CDR3 is TGTGCCAGCAGTTATTATGAGACGCTTCCGCAAACTGGCACTGAAGCTTTCTTT. Translating gives CASSYYETLPQTGTEAFF.

This clonotype has a count of ten or more. The J gene is TRBJ2-2, the V gene TRBV6-4; no definite D call. The CDR3 runs 13 residues. Trimming stripped 3 bases from V and 0 bases from J, with 2 bases between. Germline assignment: CDR1 MRHNA and CDR2 SNTAGT. The CDR3 sequence is CASSEANTGELFF. Written as DNA, the CDR3 is TGTGCCAGCAGTGAGGCGAACACCGGGGAGCTGTTTTTT.

There are many counts of this clonotype. This CDR3 is CASSPGPLAKEDNEQFF. The CDR3 region has the DNA TGTGCCAGCAGCCCAGGGCCCCTAGCAAAAGAAGACAATGAGCAGTTCTTC. The chain employs TRBV11-2 and TRBJ2-1; D may match TRBD1 or TRBD2 (5 bases each). The V and J ends lost 5 bases and 5 bases respectively, with 22 bases between them. The germline V gene encodes CDR1 SGHAT and CDR2 FQNNGV. The CDR3 consists of 17 residues.

This clonotype came up a few times. J is TRBJ2-3 and V is TRBV11-2; 16 positions agree with TRBD2. The CDR3 is 17 amino acids. The J segment lost 2 bases and the V segment lost 4 bases, leaving 3 bases of the junction unmatched. Germline V gene sequence: CDR1 SGHAT, CDR2 FQNNGV. The DNA for the CDR3 is TGTGCCAGCAGCTACGGGACTAGCGGGAGGGCCACAGATACGCAGTATTTT. Amino acids: CASSYGTSGRATDTQYF. The full variable domain, with the rest looked up from reference TRBV11-2 and TRBJ2-3, is EAGVAQSPRYKIIEKRQSVAFWCNPISGHATLYWYQQILGQGPKLLIQFQNNGVVDDSQLPKDRFSAERLKGVDSTLKIQPAKLEDSAVYLCASSYGTSGRATDTQYFGPGTRLTVL.

There are a few counts of this clonotype. The chain joins TRBV29-1 to TRBJ1-4; TRBD1 aligns across 10 bases. The CDR3 has 15 amino acids. Germline loops: CDR1 SQVTM, CDR2 ANQGSEA. After removal of 6 bases from V and 1 base from J, the junction contained 5 bases not matched to a gene. The CDR3 here is CSVEDRGKTNEKLFF. The CDR3, as DNA: TGCAGCGTCGAGGACAGGGGGAAAACTAATGAAAAACTGTTTTTT.

This clonotype came up a few times. The chain recombines TRBV12-3 or TRBV12-4 with TRBJ1-5; no clear D. The CDR3 has 15 residues. V was shortened by 3 bases and J by 0 bases, with 9 bases between the two germline ends. Here the CDR3 reads CASSFTLDSNQPQHF. The CDR3 coding sequence is TGTGCCAGCAGTTTCACACTAGATAGCAATCAGCCCCAGCATTTT.

This clonotype was recorded a few times. The chain links TRBV4-1 to TRBJ2-5, with D maybe TRBD2 (6 bases). The CDR3 sequence is 14 residues long. Trimming stripped 4 bases from V and 4 bases from J, with 13 bases between. Per the germline V gene, CDR1 is MGHRA and CDR2 is YSYEKL. The DNA of the CDR3 is TGCGCCAGCAGCCCGACGGGGACTTTAGAGACCCAGTACTTC. Protein sequence: CASSPTGTLETQYF.

This clonotype was seen repeatedly, ten times or more. This rearrangement joins TRBV4-3 to TRBJ1-5, with no clear D. Per the germline V gene, CDR1 is LGHNA and CDR2 is YSLEER. Trimming took off 0 bases at V and 0 bases at J, with 18 bases between the two ends. The CDR3 loop spans 19 amino acids. CDR3 sequence reads: CASSQDWAPESYSNQPQHF. CDR3 bases: TGCGCCAGCAGCCAAGATTGGGCCCCCGAATCTTATAGCAATCAGCCCCAGCATTTT.

V is TRBV27 and J is TRBJ1-6, with 10 bases lining up with TRBD1. The CDR3 loop spans 19 amino acids. Germline CDR1 MNHEY, CDR2 SMNVEV (reference sequence). J lost 7 bases, V lost 5 bases, and 17 bases had no gene match. The CDR3 DNA reads TGTGCCAGCAGTGCGCTCGGGACAGGGGCGGCTGGTACAAATTCACCCCTCCACTTT. Its protein product is CASSALGTGAAGTNSPLHF.

The chain has TRBV28 and TRBJ1-1, with 9 nucleotides matching TRBD1. With V trimmed by 5 bases and J by 5 bases, 9 bases remained unmatched. Germline lookup yields CDR1 MDHEN and CDR2 SYDVKM. The CDR3 runs to 15 residues. CDR3 loop: CASSGPGQGGTEAFF. For the CDR3, the DNA is TGTGCCAGCAGTGGGCCGGGACAGGGCGGAACTGAAGCTTTCTTT.

This clonotype has a count of ten or more. The chain combines TRBV6-5 with TRBJ1-2; perhaps TRBD1 as D (5 bases). V lost 7 bases to trimming and J lost 4 bases, with 19 bases between them. There are 15 residues in the CDR3. Germline CDR1 and CDR2: MNHEY and SVGAGI. This chain's CDR3 is CASNPHLGEIYGYTF. The CDR3 DNA follows: TGTGCCAGCAACCCTCACCTGGGGGAAATCTATGGCTACACCTTC.

By share, this clonotype ranks as large. The genes are TRBV6-2 or TRBV6-3 and TRBJ2-3, with 7 positions matching TRBD1. The ends lost 0 bases at V and 2 bases at J; junction bases unmatched: 5. Germline-derived CDR1 and CDR2 are MNHEY and SVGEGT. The CDR3 runs to 16 residues. The CDR3 sequence is CASSYSMDRHTDTQYF. The CDR3 DNA follows: TGTGCCAGCAGTTACTCGATGGACAGGCACACAGATACGCAGTATTTT.

This clonotype occurred a few times. The CDR3 sequence is CASGLPSAGGLYIQYF. For the CDR3, the DNA is TGTGCTAGTGGTTTGCCTTCAGCGGGGGGGCTGTACATTCAGTACTTC. The chain employs TRBV12-5 and TRBJ2-4; TRBD2 agrees at 10 bases. Trimming took 2 bases from V and 8 from J; bases not matched to a gene: 9. The CDR3 is 16 residues long. The germline V gene encodes CDR1 LGHNT and CDR2 FRNRAP.

The chain has TRBV27 and TRBJ2-3, with TRBD2 identical over 8 bases. Germline CDR1 reads MNHEY; CDR2 reads SMNVEV (reference sequence). There are 16 residues in the CDR3. The V segment lost 8 bases and the J segment 1 base; nucleotides outside the gene matches: 11. The CDR3 DNA sequence: TGTGCCAGCCTATCCCTCGGGACTAGTCGCACAGATACGCAGTATTTT. This encodes CASLSLGTSRTDTQYF.

This clonotype was seen more than once but under ten times. The chain links TRBV24-1 to TRBJ1-1, with D hard to call. Trimming left V 9 bases short and J 7 bases short, with 5 bases between. The CDR3 consists of 9 residues. CDR1 and CDR2 (germline): KGHDR, SFDVKD. The CDR3: CATWVEAFF. DNA for the CDR3: TGTGCCACCTGGGTTGAAGCTTTCTTT.